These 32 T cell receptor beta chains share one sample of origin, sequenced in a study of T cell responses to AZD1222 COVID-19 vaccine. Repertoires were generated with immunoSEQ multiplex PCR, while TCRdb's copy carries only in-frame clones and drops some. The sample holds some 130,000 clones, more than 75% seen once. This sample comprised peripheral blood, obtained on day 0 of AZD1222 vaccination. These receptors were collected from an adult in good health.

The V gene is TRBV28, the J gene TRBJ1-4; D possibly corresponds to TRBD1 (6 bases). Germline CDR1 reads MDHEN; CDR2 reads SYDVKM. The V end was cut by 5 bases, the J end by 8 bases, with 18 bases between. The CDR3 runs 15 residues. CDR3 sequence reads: CASSRPQGPLEKLFF. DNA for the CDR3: TGTGCCAGCAGTCGACCACAGGGCCCTCTAGAAAAACTGTTTTTT.

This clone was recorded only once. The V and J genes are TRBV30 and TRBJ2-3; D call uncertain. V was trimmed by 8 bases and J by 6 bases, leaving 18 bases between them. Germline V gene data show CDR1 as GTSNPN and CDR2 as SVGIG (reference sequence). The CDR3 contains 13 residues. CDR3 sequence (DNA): TGTGCCGGCAGTTTCGTCAGCCGGGATACGCAGTATTTT. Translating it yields CAGSFVSRDTQYF.

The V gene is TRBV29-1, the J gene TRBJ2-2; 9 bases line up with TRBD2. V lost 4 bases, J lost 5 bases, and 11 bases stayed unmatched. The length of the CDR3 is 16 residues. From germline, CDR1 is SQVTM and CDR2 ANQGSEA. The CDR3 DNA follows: TGCAGCGTTGTGATTCGCGGGGGGGCGGTGACCGGGGAGCTGTTTTTT. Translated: CSVVIRGGAVTGELFF.

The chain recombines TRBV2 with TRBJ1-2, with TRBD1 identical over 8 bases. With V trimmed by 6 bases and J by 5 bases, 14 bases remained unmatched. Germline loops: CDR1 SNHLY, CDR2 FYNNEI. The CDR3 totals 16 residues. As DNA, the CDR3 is TGTGCCAGCAGAGGGAGCCTTGGGACAGGAGGGTATGGCTACACCTTC. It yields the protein CASRGSLGTGGYGYTF.

As DNA, the CDR3 is TGTGCCAGCAGCTTGGGTCTGAACGAAGAGAACACTGAAGCTTTCTTT. Protein product: CASSLGLNEENTEAFF. The V gene is TRBV13, the J gene TRBJ1-1; D call uncertain. The CDR3 has 16 amino acids. Germline V gene sequence: CDR1 PRHDT, CDR2 FYEKMQ (reference sequence). Deletions cut 3 bases from V and 1 base from J, with 15 bases between.

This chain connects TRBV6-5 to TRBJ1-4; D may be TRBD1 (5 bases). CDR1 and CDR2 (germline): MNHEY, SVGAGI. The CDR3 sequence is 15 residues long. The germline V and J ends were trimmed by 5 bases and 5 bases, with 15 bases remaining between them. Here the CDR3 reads CASSRLGTKNEKLFF. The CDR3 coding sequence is TGTGCCAGCAGTAGACTCGGGACTAAGAATGAAAAACTGTTTTTT.

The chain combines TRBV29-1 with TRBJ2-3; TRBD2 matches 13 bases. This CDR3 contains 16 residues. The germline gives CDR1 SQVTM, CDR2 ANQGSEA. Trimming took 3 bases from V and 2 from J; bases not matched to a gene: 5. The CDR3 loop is CSVDPTSGGITDTQYF. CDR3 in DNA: TGCAGCGTTGACCCGACTAGCGGGGGGATCACAGATACGCAGTATTTT.

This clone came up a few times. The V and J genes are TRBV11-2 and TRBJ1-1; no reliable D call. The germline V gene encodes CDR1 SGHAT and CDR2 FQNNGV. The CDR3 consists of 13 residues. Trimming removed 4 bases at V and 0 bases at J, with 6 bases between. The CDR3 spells CASSSAVNTEAFF. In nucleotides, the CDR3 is TGTGCCAGCAGCTCAGCAGTGAACACTGAAGCTTTCTTT.

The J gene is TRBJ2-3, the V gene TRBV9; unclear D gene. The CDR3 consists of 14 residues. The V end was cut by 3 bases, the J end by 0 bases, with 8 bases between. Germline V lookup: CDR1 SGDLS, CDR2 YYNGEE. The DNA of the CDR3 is TGTGCCAGCAGCGACACCCGAAGCACAGATACGCAGTATTTT. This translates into CASSDTRSTDTQYF. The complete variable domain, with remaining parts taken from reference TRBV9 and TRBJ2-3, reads DSGVTQTPKHLITATGQRVTLRCSPRSGDLSVYWYQQSLDQGLQFLIQYYNGEERAKGNILERFSAQQFPDLHSELNLSSLELGDSALYFCASSDTRSTDTQYFGPGTRLTVL.

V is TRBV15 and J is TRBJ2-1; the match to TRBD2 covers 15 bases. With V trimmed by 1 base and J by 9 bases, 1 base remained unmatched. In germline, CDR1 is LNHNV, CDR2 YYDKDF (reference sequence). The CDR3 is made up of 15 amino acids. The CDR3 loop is CATSRGTSGGGEQFF. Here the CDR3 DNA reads TGTGCCACCAGCAGAGGGACTAGCGGGGGGGGTGAGCAGTTCTTC.

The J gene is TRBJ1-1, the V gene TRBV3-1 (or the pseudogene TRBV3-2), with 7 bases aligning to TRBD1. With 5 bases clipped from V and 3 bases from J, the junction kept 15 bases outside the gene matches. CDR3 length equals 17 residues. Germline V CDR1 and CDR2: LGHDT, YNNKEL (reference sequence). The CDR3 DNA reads TGTGCCAGCAGCTACAGACAGGGACCCCGGGGGGACACTGAAGCTTTCTTT. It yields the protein CASSYRQGPRGDTEAFF.

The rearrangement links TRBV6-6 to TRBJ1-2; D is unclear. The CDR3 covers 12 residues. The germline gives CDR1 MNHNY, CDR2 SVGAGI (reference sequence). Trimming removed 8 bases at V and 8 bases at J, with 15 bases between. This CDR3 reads CASRGDLDGYTF. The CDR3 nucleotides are TGTGCCAGCCGGGGTGACCTTGACGGCTACACCTTC.

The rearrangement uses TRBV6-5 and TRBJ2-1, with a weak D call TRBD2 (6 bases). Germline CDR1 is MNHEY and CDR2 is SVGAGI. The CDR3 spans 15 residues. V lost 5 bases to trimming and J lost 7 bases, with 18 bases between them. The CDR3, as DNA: TGTGCCAGCAGTAGGGATGGGGGGACCACAAATGAGCAGTTCTTC. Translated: CASSRDGGTTNEQFF.

CDR3 in amino acids: CASSVASANTEAFF. DNA of the CDR3: TGTGCCAGCAGCGTAGCTTCAGCGAACACTGAAGCTTTCTTT. The chain employs TRBV9 and TRBJ1-1; D gene ambiguous. Trimming left V 0 bases short and J 1 base short, with 7 bases between. The CDR3 consists of 14 residues. The germline V gene encodes CDR1 SGDLS and CDR2 YYNGEE.

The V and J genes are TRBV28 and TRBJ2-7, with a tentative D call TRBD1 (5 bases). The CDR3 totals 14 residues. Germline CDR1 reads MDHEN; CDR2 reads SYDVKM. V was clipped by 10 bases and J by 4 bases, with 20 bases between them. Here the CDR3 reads CATATSLQVYEQYF. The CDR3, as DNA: TGTGCCACCGCGACCTCATTACAGGTTTACGAGCAGTACTTC.

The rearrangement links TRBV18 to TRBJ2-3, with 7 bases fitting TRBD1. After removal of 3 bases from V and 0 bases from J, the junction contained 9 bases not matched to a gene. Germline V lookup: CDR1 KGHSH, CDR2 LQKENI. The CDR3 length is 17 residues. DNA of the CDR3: TGTGCCAGCTCACCCTACGGAGACAGGGCGAGCACAGATACGCAGTATTTT. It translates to CASSPYGDRASTDTQYF.

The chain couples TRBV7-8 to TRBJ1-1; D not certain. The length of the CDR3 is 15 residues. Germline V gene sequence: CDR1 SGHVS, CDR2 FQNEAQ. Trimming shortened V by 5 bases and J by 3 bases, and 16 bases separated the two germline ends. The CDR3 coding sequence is TGTGCCAGCAGCCCGCAGGCGGGTGGGTACACTGAAGCTTTCTTT. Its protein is CASSPQAGGYTEAFF.

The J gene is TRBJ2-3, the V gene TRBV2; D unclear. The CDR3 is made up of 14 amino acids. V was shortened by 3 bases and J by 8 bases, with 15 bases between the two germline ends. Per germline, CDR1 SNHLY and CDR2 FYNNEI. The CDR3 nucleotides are TGTGCCAGCAGTGATGCGGTTATAGAAACTACGCAGTATTTT. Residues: CASSDAVIETTQYF.

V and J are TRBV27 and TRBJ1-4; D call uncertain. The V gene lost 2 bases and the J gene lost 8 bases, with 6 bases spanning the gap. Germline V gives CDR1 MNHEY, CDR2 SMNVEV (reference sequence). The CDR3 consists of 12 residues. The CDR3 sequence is CASSLGGEKLFF. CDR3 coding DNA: TGTGCCAGCAGTTTAGGAGGGGAAAAACTGTTTTTT.

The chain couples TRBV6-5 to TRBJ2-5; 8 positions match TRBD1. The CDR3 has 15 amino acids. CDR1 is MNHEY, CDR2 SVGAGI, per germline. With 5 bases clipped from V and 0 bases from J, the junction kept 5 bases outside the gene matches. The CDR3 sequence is CASSPRQGHQETQYF. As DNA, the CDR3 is TGTGCCAGCAGTCCTCGACAGGGGCACCAAGAGACCCAGTACTTC.

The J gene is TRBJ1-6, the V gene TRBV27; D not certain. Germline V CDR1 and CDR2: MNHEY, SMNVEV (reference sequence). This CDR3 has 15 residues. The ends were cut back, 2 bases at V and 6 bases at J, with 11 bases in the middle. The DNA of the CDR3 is TGTGCCAGCAGTTTAATGGGCCTGACTAATTCACCCCTCCACTTT. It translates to CASSLMGLTNSPLHF.

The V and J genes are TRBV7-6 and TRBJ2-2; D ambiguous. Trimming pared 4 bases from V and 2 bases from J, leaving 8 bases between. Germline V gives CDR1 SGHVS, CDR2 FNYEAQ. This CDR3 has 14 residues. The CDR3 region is CASSSPYNTGELFF. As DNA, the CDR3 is TGTGCCAGCAGCTCCCCATACAACACCGGGGAGCTGTTTTTT. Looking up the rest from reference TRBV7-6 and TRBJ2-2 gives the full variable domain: GAGVSQSPRYKVTKRGQDVALRCDPISGHVSLYWYRQALGQGPEFLTYFNYEAQQDKSGLPNDRFSAERPEGSISTLTIQRTEQRDSAMYRCASSSPYNTGELFFGEGSRLTVL.

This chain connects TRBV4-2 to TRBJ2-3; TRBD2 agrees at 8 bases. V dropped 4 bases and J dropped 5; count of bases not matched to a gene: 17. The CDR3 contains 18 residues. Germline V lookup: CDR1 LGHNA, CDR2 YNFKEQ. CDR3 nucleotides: TGTGCCAGCAGCCCCCTGCCGACTTCCGGGGGGGCTAAAGATACGCAGTATTTT. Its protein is CASSPLPTSGGAKDTQYF.

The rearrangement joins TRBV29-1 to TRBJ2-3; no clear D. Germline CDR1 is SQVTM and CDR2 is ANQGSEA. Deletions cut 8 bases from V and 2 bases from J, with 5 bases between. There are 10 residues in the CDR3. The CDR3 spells CSSDTDTQYF. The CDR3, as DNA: TGCAGCTCCGACACAGATACGCAGTATTTT.

The CDR3 region is CASSYAVLYNTEAFF. The DNA of the CDR3 is TGTGCCAGCAGTTACGCCGTATTATATAACACTGAAGCTTTCTTT. The chain carries TRBV6-6 and TRBJ1-1; no firm D call. In germline, CDR1 is MNHNY, CDR2 SVGAGI (reference sequence). Trimming shortened V by 2 bases and J by 2 bases, and 12 bases separated the two germline ends. This CDR3 is built from 15 residues.

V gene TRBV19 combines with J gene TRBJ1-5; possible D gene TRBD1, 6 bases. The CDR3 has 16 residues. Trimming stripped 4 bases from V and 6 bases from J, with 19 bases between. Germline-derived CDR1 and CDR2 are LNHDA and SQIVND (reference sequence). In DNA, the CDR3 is TGTGCCAGTAGTACCGGTGGAGGGGGACGAGTTCAGCCCCAGCATTTT. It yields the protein CASSTGGGGRVQPQHF.

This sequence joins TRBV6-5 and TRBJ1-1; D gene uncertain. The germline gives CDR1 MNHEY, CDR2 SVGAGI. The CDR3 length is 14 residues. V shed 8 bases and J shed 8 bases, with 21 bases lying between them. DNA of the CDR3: TGTGCCAGCTTAGGATCCCCACAGCTCAGGGAAGCTTTCTTT. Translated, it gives CASLGSPQLREAFF.

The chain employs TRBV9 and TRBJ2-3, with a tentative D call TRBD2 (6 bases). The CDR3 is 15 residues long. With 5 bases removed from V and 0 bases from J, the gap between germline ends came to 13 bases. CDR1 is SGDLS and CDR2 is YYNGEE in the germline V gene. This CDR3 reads CASSHGTPSTDTQYF. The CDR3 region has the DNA TGTGCCAGCAGTCATGGGACTCCTAGCACAGATACGCAGTATTTT.

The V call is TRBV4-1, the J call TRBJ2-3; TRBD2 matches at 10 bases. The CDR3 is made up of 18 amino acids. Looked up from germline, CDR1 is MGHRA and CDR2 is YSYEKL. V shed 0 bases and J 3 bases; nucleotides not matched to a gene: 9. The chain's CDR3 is CASSQDAQRGGGTDTQYF. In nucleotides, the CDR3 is TGCGCCAGCAGCCAAGATGCACAGCGGGGGGGCGGGACAGATACGCAGTATTTT.

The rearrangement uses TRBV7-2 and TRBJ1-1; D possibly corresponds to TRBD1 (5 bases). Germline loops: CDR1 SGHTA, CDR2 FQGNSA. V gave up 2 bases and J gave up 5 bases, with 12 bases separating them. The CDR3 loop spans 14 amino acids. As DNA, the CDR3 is TGTGCCAGCAGCTTAAGGCAGGGAGGGACTGAAGCTTTCTTT. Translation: CASSLRQGGTEAFF.

The CDR3 loop reads CASSSGQGYGYTF. The CDR3 region has the DNA TGTGCCAGCAGTTCGGGACAGGGCTATGGCTACACCTTC. This chain uses TRBV5-6 with TRBJ1-2, with 9 positions matching TRBD1. Looked up from germline, CDR1 is SGHDT and CDR2 is YYEEEE. The J segment lost 4 bases and the V segment lost 5 bases, leaving 3 bases of the junction unmatched. This CDR3 has 13 residues.

The CDR3 spells CASSLSRARNYGYTF. The CDR3 nucleotides read TGTGCCAGCAGTTTAAGTAGAGCTCGTAACTATGGCTACACCTTC. This chain connects TRBV28 to TRBJ1-2, with D hard to call. V gave up 2 bases and J gave up 1 base, with 11 bases separating them. CDR1 is MDHEN, CDR2 SYDVKM, per germline. CDR3 length: 15 amino acids.